The 16 T cell receptor beta chains reported below all come from one sample, sequenced in a study of blood T cell repertoires in COVID-19. Here immunoSEQ multiplex PCR was the method, and the copy in TCRdb shows in-frame clones only, minus some. This table has approximately 93,000 clones, 80% to 90% appearing once. Source material: peripheral blood. Receptors originate from a man in his fifties or sixties with COVID-19, enrolled during active disease.

V is TRBV30 and J is TRBJ2-7; TRBD2 might be the D (7 bases). V was clipped by 4 bases and J by 4 bases, with 29 bases between them. There are 18 residues in the CDR3. Germline CDR1 is GTSNPN and CDR2 is SVGIG (reference sequence). The CDR3 sequence is CAWKKDRSRLAVGYEQYF. CDR3 sequence (DNA): TGTGCCTGGAAAAAGGACAGATCAAGACTAGCCGTCGGGTACGAGCAGTACTTC.

The V and J genes are TRBV28 and TRBJ1-1, with TRBD1 matching over 9 bases. With 3 bases clipped from V and 1 base from J, the junction kept 3 bases outside the gene matches. This CDR3 comprises 15 residues. CDR1 and CDR2 (germline): MDHEN, SYDVKM. The CDR3: CASSLGGQGNTEAFF. CDR3 coding DNA: TGTGCCAGCAGTTTGGGGGGACAGGGGAACACTGAAGCTTTCTTT.

The rearrangement joins TRBV9 to TRBJ2-3, with a weak D call TRBD2 (7 bases). Germline loops: CDR1 SGDLS, CDR2 YYNGEE. The CDR3 has 17 residues. The V gene lost 0 bases and the J gene lost 1 base, with 15 bases spanning the gap. The CDR3 reads CASSVALGAGGTDTQYF. As DNA, the CDR3 is TGTGCCAGCAGCGTAGCACTGGGGGCGGGGGGCACAGATACGCAGTATTTT.

The V gene is TRBV30, the J gene TRBJ1-5; the D is unclear. CDR3 length: 14 amino acids. Trimming pared 2 bases from V and 2 bases from J, leaving 10 bases between. Germline V gene lookup returns CDR1 GTSNPN and CDR2 SVGIG (reference sequence). The CDR3 DNA reads TGTGCCTGGAGTCGCGCGGGTGGCAATCAGCCCCAGCATTTT. Translated, it gives CAWSRAGGNQPQHF.

The CDR3 loop reads CASVGHGSSYEQYF. In DNA form, the CDR3 reads TGTGCCAGCGTCGGACACGGAAGCTCCTACGAGCAGTACTTC. The rearrangement uses TRBV28 and TRBJ2-7; the D gene is possibly TRBD1 (5 bases). The CDR3 loop spans 14 amino acids. CDR1 and CDR2 from the germline V gene are MDHEN and SYDVKM. The ends were cut back, 8 bases at V and 0 bases at J, with 14 bases in the middle.

The rearrangement uses TRBV25-1 and TRBJ1-1; D is possibly TRBD1 (5 bases). The CDR3 runs 15 residues. Trimming pared 7 bases from V and 4 bases from J, leaving 19 bases between. Germline CDR1 reads MGHDK; CDR2 reads SYGVNS. CDR3 loop: CASIKAGGKGTEAFF. CDR3 in DNA: TGTGCCAGCATCAAAGCGGGGGGGAAGGGCACTGAAGCTTTCTTT.

The genes are TRBV3-1 (or the pseudogene TRBV3-2) and TRBJ2-1; 10 positions agree with TRBD1. From germline, CDR1 is LGHDT and CDR2 YNNKEL (reference sequence). CDR3 length equals 17 residues. The J segment lost 8 bases and the V segment lost 8 bases, leaving 18 bases of the junction unmatched. CDR3 coding DNA: TGTGCCAGCGGCGCGGCGGGACAGGGGACCGCGAAGGATGAGCAGTTCTTC. Amino acid sequence: CASGAAGQGTAKDEQFF.

The chain uses TRBV27 and TRBJ1-5; TRBD1 agrees at 11 bases. This CDR3 comprises 17 residues. The germline gives CDR1 MNHEY, CDR2 SMNVEV (reference sequence). The trim removed 7 bases at V and 2 bases at J, leaving 10 bases unmatched. CDR3 region: CASIYTDRGQGNQPQHF. The CDR3, as DNA: TGTGCCAGCATTTATACGGACAGGGGGCAAGGCAATCAGCCCCAGCATTTT.

The chain is built from TRBV15 and TRBJ1-5, with D possibly TRBD1 on 5 matching bases. The V and J ends lost 4 bases and 1 base respectively, with 5 bases between them. Germline values: CDR1 LNHNV, CDR2 YYDKDF (reference sequence). The CDR3 loop spans 13 amino acids. The CDR3 DNA sequence: TGTGCCACCAGCACAGGGAGCAATCAGCCCCAGCATTTT. It is translated as CATSTGSNQPQHF.

The CDR3 DNA reads as TGTGCCAGTAGTATATTTATGGGGGGCTCTGGGGCCAACGTCCTGACTTTC. It encodes CASSIFMGGSGANVLTF. The rearrangement links TRBV19 to TRBJ2-6; D possibly corresponds to TRBD2 (6 bases). Germline V CDR1 and CDR2: LNHDA, SQIVND (reference sequence). V dropped 2 bases and J dropped 0 bases, with 11 bases sitting between them. This CDR3 has 17 amino acids. The variable domain in full, with the rest retrieved from reference TRBV19 and TRBJ2-6, is DGGITQSPKYLFRKEGQNVTLSCEQNLNHDAMYWYRQDPGQGLRLIYYSQIVNDFQKGDIAEGYSVSREKKESFPLTVTSAQKNPTAFYLCASSIFMGGSGANVLTFGAGSRLTVL.

The V and J genes are TRBV7-9 and TRBJ1-2, with D perhaps matching TRBD1 (6 bases). V lost 4 bases to trimming and J lost 6 bases, with 15 bases between them. The CDR3 has 14 amino acids. Germline V gives CDR1 SEHNR, CDR2 FQNEAQ (reference sequence). The CDR3, as DNA: TGTGCCAGCAGCTCTCCAGGGGATCGGGATGGCTACACCTTC. This codes for CASSSPGDRDGYTF.

The DNA for the CDR3 is TGTGCCAGCGCAGTGCGGGCAGGTGGCTATGGCTACACCTTC. Residues: CASAVRAGGYGYTF. J is TRBJ1-2 and V is TRBV27; no firm D call. Deletions cut 8 bases from V and 4 bases from J, with 17 bases between. CDR3 length equals 14 residues. Germline V CDR1 and CDR2: MNHEY, SMNVEV (reference sequence).

The chain links TRBV7-2 to TRBJ2-6; possible D gene TRBD1, 5 bases. The CDR3 runs 17 residues. Germline values: CDR1 SGHTA, CDR2 FQGNSA. V lost 2 bases and J 4 bases, leaving 15 bases between the germline ends. CDR3 bases: TGTGCCAGCAGCTTAAAGACAGCCTTTGGAGGGGCCAACGTCCTGACTTTC. This sequence encodes CASSLKTAFGGANVLTF.

This chain uses TRBV30 with TRBJ2-1, with a tentative D call TRBD2 (5 bases). The CDR3 consists of 13 residues. Germline CDR1 is GTSNPN and CDR2 is SVGIG (reference sequence). V lost 3 bases and J lost 9, with 15 bases in between. The DNA for the CDR3 is TGTGCCTGGAGCAACAACCTTCGGGGTGAGCAGTTCTTC. This translates into CAWSNNLRGEQFF.

The chain recombines TRBV4-2 with TRBJ1-4, with D uncertain. The CDR3 spans 14 residues. In germline, CDR1 is LGHNA, CDR2 YNFKEQ. V lost 1 base, J lost 8 bases, and 11 bases lay in between. In DNA form, the CDR3 reads TGTGCCAGCAGCCAAGCGAGGACTGGAGAAAAACTGTTTTTT. Translating gives CASSQARTGEKLFF.

This sequence joins TRBV28 and TRBJ1-5, with 7 positions matching TRBD1. The CDR3 length is 15 residues. Per the germline V gene, CDR1 is MDHEN and CDR2 is SYDVKM. The J segment lost 0 bases and the V segment lost 6 bases, leaving 5 bases of the junction unmatched. The CDR3 loop reads CASRIQGFSNQPQHF. The CDR3 region has the DNA TGTGCCAGCAGGATACAGGGGTTTAGCAATCAGCCCCAGCATTTT.